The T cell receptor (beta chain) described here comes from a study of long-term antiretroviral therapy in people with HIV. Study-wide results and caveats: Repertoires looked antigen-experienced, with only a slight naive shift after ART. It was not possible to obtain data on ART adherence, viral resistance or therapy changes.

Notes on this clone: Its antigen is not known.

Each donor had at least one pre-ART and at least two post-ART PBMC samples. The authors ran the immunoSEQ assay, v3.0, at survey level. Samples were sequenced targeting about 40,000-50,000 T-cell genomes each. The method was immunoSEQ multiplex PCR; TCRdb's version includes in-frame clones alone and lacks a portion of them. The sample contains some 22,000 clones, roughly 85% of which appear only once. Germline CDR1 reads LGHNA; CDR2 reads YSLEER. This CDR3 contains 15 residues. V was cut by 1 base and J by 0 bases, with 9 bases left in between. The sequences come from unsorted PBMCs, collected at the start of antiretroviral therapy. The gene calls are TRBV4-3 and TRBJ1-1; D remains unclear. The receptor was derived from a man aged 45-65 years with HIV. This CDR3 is CASSQGRALNTEAFF. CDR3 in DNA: TGCGCCAGCAGCCAAGGACGGGCCTTGAACACTGAAGCTTTCTTT.